The count of the clone carrying this T cell receptor beta chain is one. Per the germline V gene, CDR1 is SEHNR and CDR2 is FQNEAQ (reference sequence). The ends were cut back, 4 bases at V and 6 bases at J, with 7 bases in the middle. The CDR3 has 12 amino acids. This sample was taken from a study of blood T cell repertoires in COVID-19. The cohort comprised adults aged roughly 18 to 95 years residing in approximately 25 US areas. Participant reports of clinical history set cohort assignment. Under the authors' procedure: Amplification of reference gene primers provided the estimated nucleated cell counts. Profiled with immunoSEQ multiplex PCR; TCRdb holds only in-frame clones, not every one. Clone size and V and J calls were adopted from that table, with D and trimming inferred from the DNA. This table holds more than 300,000 clones, 88% found once.

This clonotype originated in a woman between 18 and 30 years old who had recovered from COVID-19. The specimen sequenced was PBMCs or T cells enriched from blood (not recorded which). The chain employs TRBV7-9 and TRBJ1-5; D is unresolved. The CDR3 DNA follows: TGTGCCAGCAGCTCCGAGGGTCAGCCCCAGCATTTT. It yields the protein CASSSEGQPQHF.